What follows is one TCR beta chain and its context. No antigen is known for it. This sample is part of a study of early T cells in non-severe SARS-CoV-2 infection. TCRdb called the 5' RACE reads again in MiXCR, with one record for every CDR3 protein. The sample includes more than 90,000 distinct CDR3 sequences, more than 9.5% seen only once; the top ten take approximately 5.3%. Trimming stripped 1 base from V and 5 bases from J, with 17 bases between. Germline V gene data show CDR1 as MDHEN and CDR2 as SYDVKM. The CDR3 sequence is 16 residues long. Study-wide points: Matching results from VDJdb favored anti-spike CD8 responses, leaving private and CD4 specificities undetected.

The chain couples TRBV28 to TRBJ1-2; the D gene is possibly TRBD1 (6 bases). The sequencing input was whole blood. This clonotype was sampled from an adult who was a healthcare worker with PCR-confirmed SARS-CoV-2 infection or an uninfected control (not recorded which). The CDR3 loop is CASSLYRGAILYGYTF. As DNA, the CDR3 is TGTGCCAGCAGTTTATATCGGGGGGCCATCCTTTATGGCTACACCTTC.